This T cell receptor (beta chain) was captured by sequencing in a study of T cells in Graves' hyperthyroidism and ophthalmopathy. Study-level results: Blood samples included most of the expanded thyroid clonotypes exceeding 0.001.

Trimming took 5 bases from V and 4 from J, leaving 21 bases between them. This CDR3 region has 17 residues. The TCR beta CDR3 regions underwent amplification using RNA transcripts as the source. In the first-round RT-PCR of the TCR CDR3, the HTBI primer set was used. In TCRdb, the multiplex PCR reads were re-called with MiXCR into one record per CDR3 protein. Among 300,000 to 450,000 distinct CDR3 sequences listed, roughly 13% were seen once. This clonotype occurred many times. Its antigen remains unknown. The TCR was taken from a man aged 25 to 40 with Graves' hyperthyroidism that later progressed to Graves' ophthalmopathy. This sequence joins TRBV12-3 or TRBV12-4 and TRBJ2-1, with D perhaps matching TRBD2 (6 bases). The specimen sequenced was blood. In DNA form, the CDR3 reads TGTGCCAGCAGTCGTCCCGGGACTTGGGTGGGGTACAATGAGCAGTTCTTC. It yields the protein CASSRPGTWVGYNEQFF.